These 15 T cell receptor beta chains share one sample of origin, sequenced in a study of siplizumab effects on memory and regulatory T cells. Assay used: immunoSEQ multiplex PCR; TCRdb lists only in-frame clones, some missing. The sample has 94,000 or so clones, approximately 97% seen once. The source material was naive CD4+ T cells sorted from blood. The receptors derive from a human donor in good health.

V and J are TRBV6-1 and TRBJ2-7; tentative D call: TRBD1 (8 bases). The CDR3 loop spans 16 amino acids. V shed 0 bases and J shed 2 bases, with 14 bases lying between them. Germline V lookup: CDR1 MNHNS, CDR2 SASEGT. DNA for the CDR3: TGTGCCAGCAGTGAAGCCCCACAGGGGGGGGCCTACGAGCAGTACTTC. Protein product: CASSEAPQGGAYEQYF.

This chain joins TRBV7-7 and TRBJ2-3; 7 bases match TRBD2. V shed 3 bases, J shed 2 bases, and the junction held 2 bases outside the gene matches. The CDR3 runs 14 residues. Germline lookup yields CDR1 SSHAT and CDR2 FNYEAQ (reference sequence). The CDR3 sequence: CASSLGTTTDTQYF. In nucleotides, the CDR3 is TGTGCCAGCAGCTTGGGGACTACCACAGATACGCAGTATTTT.

This rearrangement joins TRBV10-3 to TRBJ2-7; a weak D match, TRBD2 (7 bases). This CDR3 is 16 amino acids long. V lost 2 bases and J 3 bases, leaving 17 bases between the germline ends. Germline CDR1 and CDR2: ENHRY and SYGVKD. The CDR3 reads CAISEARGGKSYEQYF. The CDR3 DNA reads TGTGCCATCAGTGAGGCGAGGGGGGGGAAGAGCTACGAGCAGTACTTC.

This clone appeared once. The J gene is TRBJ2-2, the V gene TRBV21-1. TRBV21-1 is reported as a pseudogene. The CDR3 totals 16 residues. The CDR3, as DNA: TGTGCCAGCAGCGTTGGCCGTAGTACGAACACCGGGGAGCTGTTTTTT. This encodes CASSVGRSTNTGELFF.

This clone occurred once. The rearrangement uses TRBV29-1 and TRBJ2-2; 7 nucleotides line up with TRBD1. Per germline, CDR1 SQVTM and CDR2 ANQGSEA. The ends lost 1 base at V and 7 bases at J; junction bases unmatched: 9. This CDR3 is 15 amino acids long. The CDR3 DNA follows: TGCAGCGTTGAAGGGTTGACAGGGAAGGACGGGGAGCTGTTTTTT. Residues: CSVEGLTGKDGELFF.

V and J are TRBV5-1 and TRBJ1-5; 7 nucleotides match TRBD1. CDR1 and CDR2 from the germline V gene are SGHRS and YFSETQ. The junction had 15 bases not matched to a gene; V was cut back by 4 bases and J by 5 bases. The CDR3 length is 17 residues. The CDR3 loop is CASSTVTGRPGDQPQHF. The CDR3 region has the DNA TGCGCCAGCAGCACCGTGACAGGGCGCCCCGGAGATCAGCCCCAGCATTTT.

This clone showed up just a few times. This chain joins TRBV3-1 (or the pseudogene TRBV3-2) and TRBJ1-5, with D unclear. Germline assignment: CDR1 LGHDT and CDR2 YNNKEL (reference sequence). The CDR3 is 8 amino acids. CDR3 residues: CVFQPQHF. Here the CDR3 DNA reads TGTGTGTTTCAGCCCCAGCATTTT.

V usage is TRBV12-5 and J usage is TRBJ2-1; tentative D call: TRBD1 (5 bases). The CDR3 runs 12 residues. V lost 4 bases and J 7 bases, leaving 8 bases between the germline ends. CDR1 and CDR2 (germline): LGHNT, FRNRAP. The CDR3 region has the DNA TGTGCTAGTGGTTCCCGACAGAATGAGCAGTTCTTC. Translating it yields CASGSRQNEQFF. The variable domain in full, completed from reference TRBV12-5 and TRBJ2-1, reads DARVTQTPRHKVTEMGQEVTMRCQPILGHNTVFWYRQTMMQGLELLAYFRNRAPLDDSGMPKDRFSAEMPDATLATLKIQPSEPRDSAVYFCASGSRQNEQFFGPGTRLTVL.

V usage is TRBV5-1 and J usage is TRBJ2-1; D remains unclear. V was clipped by 4 bases and J by 3 bases, with 5 bases between them. Per the germline V gene, CDR1 is SGHRS and CDR2 is YFSETQ. This CDR3 has 12 amino acids. In DNA form, the CDR3 reads TGCGCCAGCAGCCGTATCTACAATGAGCAGTTCTTC. Amino acid sequence: CASSRIYNEQFF.

The chain is built from TRBV6-1 and TRBJ1-1; the D is unclear. Germline loops: CDR1 MNHNS, CDR2 SASEGT. The CDR3 has 13 amino acids. V gave up 5 bases and J gave up 1 base, with 8 bases separating them. CDR3 region: CASSYTGNTEAFF. CDR3 DNA sequence: TGTGCCAGCAGTTATACCGGGAACACTGAAGCTTTCTTT.

The chain joins TRBV18 to TRBJ2-7; TRBD2 agrees at 10 bases. Germline values: CDR1 KGHSH, CDR2 LQKENI. CDR3 size: 15 residues. With V trimmed by 0 bases and J by 5 bases, 4 bases remained unmatched. The CDR3 nucleotides are TGTGCCAGCTCACCACCGAGCGGGGGGGGGAACGAGCAGTACTTC. Translating gives CASSPPSGGGNEQYF. The full variable domain, in which reference TRBV18 and TRBJ2-7 provide the parts outside the CDR3, is NAGVMQNPRHLVRRRGQEARLRCSPMKGHSHVYWYRQLPEEGLKFMVYLQKENIIDESGMPKERFSAEFPKEGPSILRIQQVVRGDSAAYFCASSPPSGGGNEQYFGPGTRLTVT.

The CDR3 DNA reads TGTGCCAGCAGCTTAACAGGGTCGTGGAACACTGAAGCTTTCTTT. Translation gives CASSLTGSWNTEAFF. This chain links TRBV7-2 with TRBJ1-1, with D possibly TRBD1 on 6 matching bases. CDR1 is SGHTA and CDR2 is FQGNSA in the germline V gene. The V and J ends lost 2 bases and 1 base respectively, with 11 bases between them. There are 15 residues in the CDR3.

J is TRBJ1-5 and V is TRBV27; D gene uncertain. V lost 2 bases and J lost 7, with 9 bases in between. Per the germline V gene, CDR1 is MNHEY and CDR2 is SMNVEV (reference sequence). The CDR3 totals 13 residues. In DNA, the CDR3 is TGTGCCAGCAGTTTAACATTGGGGCAGCCCCAGCATTTT. This translates into CASSLTLGQPQHF.

The V and J genes are TRBV11-2 and TRBJ2-7; maybe TRBD1 (6 bases). Trimming took off 5 bases at V and 4 bases at J, with 18 bases between the two ends. Germline V gene lookup returns CDR1 SGHAT and CDR2 FQNNGV. The CDR3 covers 15 residues. The CDR3: CASSPVGGVGYEQYF. CDR3 nucleotide sequence: TGTGCCAGCAGCCCCGTAGGGGGTGTCGGTTACGAGCAGTACTTC.

CDR3 nucleotide sequence: TGTGCCAGCACCCAAGGCGGGGGTCCCCAAGAGACCCAGTACTTC. Translating it yields CASTQGGGPQETQYF. The chain carries TRBV7-7 and TRBJ2-5, with 7 bases that match TRBD2. V shed 7 bases and J 1 base; nucleotides not matched to a gene: 9. Germline CDR1 reads SSHAT; CDR2 reads FNYEAQ (reference sequence). This CDR3 is built from 15 residues.